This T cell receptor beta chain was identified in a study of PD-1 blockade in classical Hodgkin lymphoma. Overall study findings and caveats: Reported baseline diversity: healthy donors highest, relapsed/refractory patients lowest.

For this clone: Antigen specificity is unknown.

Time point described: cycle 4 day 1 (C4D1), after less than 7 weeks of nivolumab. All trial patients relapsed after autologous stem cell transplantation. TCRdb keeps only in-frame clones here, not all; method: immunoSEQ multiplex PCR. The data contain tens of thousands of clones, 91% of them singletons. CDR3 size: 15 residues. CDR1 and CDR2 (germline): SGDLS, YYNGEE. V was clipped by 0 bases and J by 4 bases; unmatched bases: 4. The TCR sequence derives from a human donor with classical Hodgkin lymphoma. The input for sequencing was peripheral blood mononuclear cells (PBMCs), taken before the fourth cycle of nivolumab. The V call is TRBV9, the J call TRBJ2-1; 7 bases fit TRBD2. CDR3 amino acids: CASSVGGGRYNEQFF. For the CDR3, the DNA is TGTGCCAGCAGCGTAGGCGGGGGTAGGTACAATGAGCAGTTCTTC.